This T cell receptor beta chain stems from a study of blood T cell repertoires in COVID-19. As for the study in general: Specimens from acute and convalescent COVID-19 originated in the United States, Italy and Spain. From T cells, B-cell-depleted T cells, or PBMCs came the material, which was cDNA or gDNA.

V lost 1 base and J lost 3, with 11 bases in between. Per the germline V gene, CDR1 is SGDLS and CDR2 is YYNGEE. This CDR3 contains 14 residues. Per the original methods: Estimation of nucleated cell counts was performed using reference gene primer amplification. Assay used: immunoSEQ multiplex PCR; TCRdb lists only in-frame clones, some missing. That table is the source of V, J and clone size, and D and trimming were worked out from the DNA. The repertoire holds about 180,000 clones, with approximately 86% as singletons. This clonotype was sampled from a woman aged 80 or older with acute or convalescent COVID-19. Source material: peripheral blood. The chain joins TRBV9 to TRBJ2-7; D not resolved. This CDR3 reads CASSVSEQYYEQYF. The CDR3 bases are TGTGCCAGCAGCGTATCGGAACAGTACTACGAGCAGTACTTC. The full variable domain, its missing parts supplied by reference TRBV9 and TRBJ2-7, is DSGVTQTPKHLITATGQRVTLRCSPRSGDLSVYWYQQSLDQGLQFLIQYYNGEERAKGNILERFSAQQFPDLHSELNLSSLELGDSALYFCASSVSEQYYEQYFGPGTRLTVT.